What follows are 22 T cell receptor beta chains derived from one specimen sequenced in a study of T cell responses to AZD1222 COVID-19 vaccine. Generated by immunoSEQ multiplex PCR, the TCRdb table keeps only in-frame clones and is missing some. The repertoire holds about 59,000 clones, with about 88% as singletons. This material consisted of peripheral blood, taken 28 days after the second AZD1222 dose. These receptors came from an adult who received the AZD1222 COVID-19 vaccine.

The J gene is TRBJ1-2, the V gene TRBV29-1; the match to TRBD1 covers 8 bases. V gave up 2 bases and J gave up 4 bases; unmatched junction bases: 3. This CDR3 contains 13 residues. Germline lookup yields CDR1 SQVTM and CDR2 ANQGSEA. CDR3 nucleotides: TGCAGCGTTGAACAGGGGGCTGGCTATGGCTACACCTTC. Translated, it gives CSVEQGAGYGYTF. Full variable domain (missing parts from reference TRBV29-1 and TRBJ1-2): SAVISQKPSRDICQRGTSLTIQCQVDSQVTMMFWYRQQPGQSLTLIATANQGSEATYESGFVIDKFPISRPNLTFSTLTVSNMSPEDSSIYLCSVEQGAGYGYTFGSGTRLTVV.

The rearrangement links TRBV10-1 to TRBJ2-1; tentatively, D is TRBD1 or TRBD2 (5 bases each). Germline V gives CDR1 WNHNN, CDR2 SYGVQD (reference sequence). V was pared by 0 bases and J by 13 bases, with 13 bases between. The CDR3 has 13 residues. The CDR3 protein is CASSESSGGSQFF. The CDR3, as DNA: TGCGCCAGCAGTGAGTCAAGTGGGGGATCTCAGTTCTTC.

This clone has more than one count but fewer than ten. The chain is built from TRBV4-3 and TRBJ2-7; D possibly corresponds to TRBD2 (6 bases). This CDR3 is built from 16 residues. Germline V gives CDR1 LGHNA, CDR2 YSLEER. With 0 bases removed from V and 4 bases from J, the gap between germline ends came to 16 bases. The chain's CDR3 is CASSQEGAHAGYEQYF. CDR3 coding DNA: TGCGCCAGCAGCCAAGAGGGTGCTCACGCGGGATACGAGCAGTACTTC.

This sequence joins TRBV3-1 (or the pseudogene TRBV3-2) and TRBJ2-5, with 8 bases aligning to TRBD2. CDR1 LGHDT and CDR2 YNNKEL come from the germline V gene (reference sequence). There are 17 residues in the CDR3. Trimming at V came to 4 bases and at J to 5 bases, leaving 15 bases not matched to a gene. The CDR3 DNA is TGTGCCAGCAGCCCCATGGTTTCGGGACTAGTGAAGGAGACCCAGTACTTC. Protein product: CASSPMVSGLVKETQYF.

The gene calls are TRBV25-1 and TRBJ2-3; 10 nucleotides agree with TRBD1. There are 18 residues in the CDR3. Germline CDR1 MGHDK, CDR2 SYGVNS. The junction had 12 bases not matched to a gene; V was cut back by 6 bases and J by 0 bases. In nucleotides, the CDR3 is TGTGCCAGCAGGGACAGGGGGTTATGGGGAGGCAGCACAGATACGCAGTATTTT. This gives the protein CASRDRGLWGGSTDTQYF. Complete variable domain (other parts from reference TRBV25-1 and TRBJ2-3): EADIYQTPRYLVIGTGKKITLECSQTMGHDKMYWYQQDPGMELHLIHYSYGVNSTEKGDLSSESTVSRIRTEHFPLTLESARPSHTSQYLCASRDRGLWGGSTDTQYFGPGTRLTVL.

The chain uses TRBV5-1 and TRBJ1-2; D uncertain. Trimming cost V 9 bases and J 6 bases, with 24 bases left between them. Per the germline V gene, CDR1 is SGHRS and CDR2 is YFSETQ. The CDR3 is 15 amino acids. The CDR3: CATRHGLQRGNGYTF. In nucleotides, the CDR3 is TGCGCCACACGCCACGGGCTCCAACGAGGCAATGGCTACACCTTC. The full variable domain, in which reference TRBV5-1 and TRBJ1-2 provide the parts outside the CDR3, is KAGVTQTPRYLIKTRGQQVTLSCSPISGHRSVSWYQQTPGQGLQFLFEYFSETQRNKGNFPGRFSGRQFSNSRSEMNVSTLELGDSALYLCATRHGLQRGNGYTFGSGTRLTVV.

CDR3 in amino acids: CASRLRATGGRTEAFF. CDR3 bases: TGTGCAAGTCGCCTAAGGGCCACAGGGGGCAGGACTGAAGCTTTCTTT. The chain employs TRBV12-2 and TRBJ1-1; the tabulated D call, TRBD1, remains unverified against the DNA. TRBV12-2 is labeled a pseudogene. CDR3 length: 16 residues.

The CDR3: CASSLNANTEAFF. In DNA, the CDR3 is TGTGCCAGCAGCTTAAATGCGAACACTGAAGCTTTCTTT. V gene TRBV7-9 combines with J gene TRBJ1-1; D is unresolved. From germline, CDR1 is SEHNR and CDR2 FQNEAQ (reference sequence). This CDR3 region has 13 residues. Trimming removed 2 bases from V and 1 base from J, with 5 bases in between.

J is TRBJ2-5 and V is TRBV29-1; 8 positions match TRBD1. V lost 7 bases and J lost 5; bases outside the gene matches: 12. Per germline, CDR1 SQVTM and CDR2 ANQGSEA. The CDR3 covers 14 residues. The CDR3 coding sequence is TGCAGCGGGGAAGACAGGGGATTTTATGAGACCCAGTACTTC. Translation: CSGEDRGFYETQYF.

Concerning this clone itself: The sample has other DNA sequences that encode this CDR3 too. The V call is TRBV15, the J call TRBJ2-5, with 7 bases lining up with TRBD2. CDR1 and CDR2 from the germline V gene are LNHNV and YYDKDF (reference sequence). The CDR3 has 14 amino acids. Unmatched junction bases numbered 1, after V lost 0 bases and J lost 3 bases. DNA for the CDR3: TGTGCCACCAGCAGAGATCGGGGGGAAGAGACCCAGTACTTC. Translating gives CATSRDRGEETQYF.

DNA of the CDR3: TGTGCCAGCAGCGCGCTCGGGTCCTACGAGCAGTACTTC. This sequence encodes CASSALGSYEQYF. This chain links TRBV5-4 with TRBJ2-7; D is undetermined. V was cut by 4 bases and J by 1 base, with 9 bases left in between. Looked up from germline, CDR1 is SGHNT and CDR2 is YYREEE (reference sequence). This CDR3 has 13 amino acids.

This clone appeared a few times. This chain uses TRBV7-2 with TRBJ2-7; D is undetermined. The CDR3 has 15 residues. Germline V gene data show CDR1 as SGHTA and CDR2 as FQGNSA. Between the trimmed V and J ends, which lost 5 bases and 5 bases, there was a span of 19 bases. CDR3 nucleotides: TGTGCCAGCAGCCCTTCGATTTCGGGCGGCAACGAGCAGTACTTC. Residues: CASSPSISGGNEQYF.

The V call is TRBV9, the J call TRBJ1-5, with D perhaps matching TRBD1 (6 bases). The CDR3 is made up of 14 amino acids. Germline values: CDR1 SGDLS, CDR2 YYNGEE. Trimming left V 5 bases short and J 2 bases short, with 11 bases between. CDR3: CASRAPGGNQPQHF. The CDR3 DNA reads TGTGCCAGCAGAGCGCCAGGGGGCAATCAGCCCCAGCATTTT.

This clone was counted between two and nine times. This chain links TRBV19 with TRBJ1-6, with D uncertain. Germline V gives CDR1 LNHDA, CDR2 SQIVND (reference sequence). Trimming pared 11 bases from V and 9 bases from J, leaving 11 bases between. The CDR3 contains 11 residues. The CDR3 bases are TGTGCCTCCCACGACACTTCACCCCTCCACTTT. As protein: CASHDTSPLHF. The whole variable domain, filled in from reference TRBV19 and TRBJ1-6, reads DGGITQSPKYLFRKEGQNVTLSCEQNLNHDAMYWYRQDPGQGLRLIYYSQIVNDFQKGDIAEGYSVSREKKESFPLTVTSAQKNPTAFYLCASHDTSPLHFGNGTRLTVT.

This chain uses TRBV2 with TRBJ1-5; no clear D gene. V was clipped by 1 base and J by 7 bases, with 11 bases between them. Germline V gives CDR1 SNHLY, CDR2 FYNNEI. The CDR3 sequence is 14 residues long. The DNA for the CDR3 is TGTGCCAGCAGTGAAGTATCCGGGGTACAGCCCCAGCATTTT. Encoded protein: CASSEVSGVQPQHF.

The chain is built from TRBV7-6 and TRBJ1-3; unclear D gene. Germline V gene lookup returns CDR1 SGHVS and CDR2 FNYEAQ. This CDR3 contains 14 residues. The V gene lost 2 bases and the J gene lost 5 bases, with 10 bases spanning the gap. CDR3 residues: CASSLSTARNTIYF. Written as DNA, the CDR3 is TGTGCCAGCAGCTTAAGTACAGCTAGAAACACCATATATTTT.

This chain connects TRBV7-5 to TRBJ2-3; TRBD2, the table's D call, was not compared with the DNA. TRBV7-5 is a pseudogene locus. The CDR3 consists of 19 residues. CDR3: CARSLVAGPSGGTTDTQYF. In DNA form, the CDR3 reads TGTGCCAGAAGCTTAGTGGCGGGCCCTAGCGGGGGGACCACAGATACGCAGTATTTT.

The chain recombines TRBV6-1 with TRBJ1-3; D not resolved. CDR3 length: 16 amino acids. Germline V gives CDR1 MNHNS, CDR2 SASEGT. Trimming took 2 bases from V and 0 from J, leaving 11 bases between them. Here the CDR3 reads CASSESRAFSGNTIYF. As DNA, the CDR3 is TGTGCCAGCAGTGAATCTAGGGCCTTCTCTGGAAACACCATATATTTT.

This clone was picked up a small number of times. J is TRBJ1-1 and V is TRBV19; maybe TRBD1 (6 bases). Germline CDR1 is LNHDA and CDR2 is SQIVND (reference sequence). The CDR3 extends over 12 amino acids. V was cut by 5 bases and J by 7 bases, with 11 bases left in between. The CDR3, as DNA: TGTGCCAGTAGTTCATGGACAGATGAAGCTTTCTTT. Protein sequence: CASSSWTDEAFF. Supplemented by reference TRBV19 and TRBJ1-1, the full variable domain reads DGGITQSPKYLFRKEGQNVTLSCEQNLNHDAMYWYRQDPGQGLRLIYYSQIVNDFQKGDIAEGYSVSREKKESFPLTVTSAQKNPTAFYLCASSSWTDEAFFGQGTRLTVV.

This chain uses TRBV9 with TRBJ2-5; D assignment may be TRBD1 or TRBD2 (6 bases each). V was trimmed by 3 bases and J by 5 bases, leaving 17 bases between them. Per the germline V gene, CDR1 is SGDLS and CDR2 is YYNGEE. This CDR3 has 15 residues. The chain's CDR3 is CASSDWDTGGETQYF. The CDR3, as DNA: TGTGCCAGCAGCGACTGGGACACCGGAGGGGAGACCCAGTACTTC.

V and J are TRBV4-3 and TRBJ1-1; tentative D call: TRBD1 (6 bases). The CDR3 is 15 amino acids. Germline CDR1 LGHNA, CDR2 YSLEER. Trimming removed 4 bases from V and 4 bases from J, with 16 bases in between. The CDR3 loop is CASSRGRGLGTEAFF. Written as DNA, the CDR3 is TGCGCCAGCAGCCGGGGACGGGGGCTGGGCACTGAAGCTTTCTTT.

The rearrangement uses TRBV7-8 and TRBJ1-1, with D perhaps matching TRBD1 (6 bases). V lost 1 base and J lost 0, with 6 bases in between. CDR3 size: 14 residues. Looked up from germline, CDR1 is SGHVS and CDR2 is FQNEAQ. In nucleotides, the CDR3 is TGTGCCAGCAGCTTAGACAGGGTGAACACTGAAGCTTTCTTT. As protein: CASSLDRVNTEAFF.